What follows are 3 T cell receptor beta chains derived from one specimen sequenced in a study of CD8 T cell repertoires and HIV-1 epitope variants. Sequenced by immunoSEQ multiplex PCR; TCRdb stores in-frame clones only, minus some. Of under 100,000 clones listed, roughly four fifths are singletons. Sequencing was carried out using uncultured baseline CD8+ T cells from peripheral blood mononuclear cells (PBMCs). The receptors here all came from a male donor with HIV.

This chain connects TRBV9 to TRBJ2-1; tentative D call: TRBD2 (7 bases). From germline, CDR1 is SGDLS and CDR2 YYNGEE. The CDR3 sequence is 14 residues long. V lost 4 bases, J lost 3 bases, and 11 bases lay in between. The CDR3 region has the DNA TGTGCCAGCAGCACGGGGGGCCTCTACAATGAGCAGTTCTTC. This encodes CASSTGGLYNEQFF.

The CDR3 DNA reads TGCAGCTTCCTAGGAACAGGGTCGGGAAGAGACTATGGCTACACCTTC. Protein sequence: CSFLGTGSGRDYGYTF. V gene TRBV29-1 combines with J gene TRBJ1-2, with a weak D call TRBD1 (6 bases). This CDR3 comprises 16 residues. CDR1 and CDR2 from the germline V gene are SQVTM and ANQGSEA. Trimming left V 8 bases short and J 3 bases short, with 25 bases between.

This chain joins TRBV4-2 and TRBJ2-2; TRBD2 agrees at 7 bases. Losses at the gene ends were 4 bases for V and 4 bases for J; bases not matched to a gene: 3. Germline V gene data show CDR1 as LGHNA and CDR2 as YNFKEQ. This CDR3 has 14 amino acids. This CDR3 reads CASSPGLSTGELFF. CDR3 nucleotide sequence: TGTGCCAGCAGCCCGGGACTAAGCACCGGGGAGCTGTTTTTT.